A selection of T cell receptor beta chains follows, all from one sample in a study of T-cell reconstitution after alpha-beta-depleted transplantation in children. One entry per CDR3 protein results from TCRdb running MiXCR on the PCR reads. The sample includes just under 550,000 distinct CDR3 sequences, approximately 20% of them seen just once. The sample here was PBMCs from the stem cell graft donor, taken from the stem cell graft. The origin of the receptors is a human donor who donated a stem cell graft to a child with acute lymphoblastic leukemia. Both conserved end residues are part of each CDR3. D genes are given only for firm matches. Rows give clone size only sometimes, using once, few, many, or a class for an expanded clone.

>.|.|TRBV3-1|TRBJ1-3
CASSPWAGSGGNTIYF
TGTGCCAGCAGCCCCTGGGCGGGTTCGGGCGGAAACACCATATATTTT
>many|.|TRBV7-2|TRBJ1-2
CASSLAGFNYGYTF
TGTGCCAGCAGCCTCGCTGGGTTTAACTATGGCTACACCTTC
>.|TRBD1|TRBV20-1|TRBJ2-1
CSASPGQGARNEQFF
TGCAGTGCTAGTCCGGGACAGGGGGCAAGGAACGAGCAGTTCTTC
>.|.|TRBV14|TRBJ2-7
CASSKGVYYEQYF
TGTGCCAGCAGCAAGGGGGTCTACTACGAGCAGTACTTC
>.|.|TRBV6-5|TRBJ2-5
CASSSDRILETQYF
TGTGCCAGCAGTTCCGACAGGATACTCGAGACCCAGTACTTC
>.|.|TRBV20-1|TRBJ2-1
CSARGQATYNEQFF
TGCAGTGCTAGAGGTCAGGCTACCTACAATGAGCAGTTCTTC
>few|.|TRBV20-1|TRBJ2-4
CSARPVAKNIQYF
TGCAGTGCTAGGCCTGTAGCCAAAAACATTCAGTACTTC
>few|TRBD2|TRBV7-2|TRBJ2-1
CASSLGFISGRGEQFF
TGTGCCAGCAGCTTAGGGTTTATTAGCGGGAGAGGTGAGCAGTTCTTC
>.|.|TRBV7-8|TRBJ2-5
CASSLDGGGETQYF
TGTGCCAGCAGCTTAGACGGAGGAGGAGAGACCCAGTACTTC
>.|.|TRBV4-1|TRBJ1-1
CASSQIPTGLKNTEAFF
TGCGCCAGCAGCCAGATCCCGACGGGACTGAAGAACACTGAAGCTTTCTTT
>.|TRBD2|TRBV5-1|TRBJ2-1
CASSLESSGTWLNEQFF
TGCGCCAGCAGCTTGGAGTCTAGCGGGACCTGGCTCAATGAGCAGTTCTTC
>.|TRBD1|TRBV5-1|TRBJ2-1
CASSSDRAPPYNEQFF
TGCGCCAGCAGCTCCGACAGGGCCCCTCCCTACAATGAGCAGTTCTTC
>few|.|TRBV6-4|TRBJ2-1
CASSEGGDYNEQFF
TGTGCCAGCAGTGAAGGAGGGGACTACAATGAGCAGTTCTTC
>few|TRBD1|TRBV20-1|TRBJ1-2
CSASWTGANYGYTF
TGCAGTGCTAGTTGGACAGGGGCTAACTATGGCTACACCTTC
>.|.|TRBV6-1|TRBJ2-1
CASRGQLLNDEQFF
TGTGCCAGCAGAGGACAGTTACTAAACGATGAGCAGTTCTTC
>few|.|TRBV9|TRBJ2-7
CASSVAGEVNEQYF
TGTGCCAGCAGCGTAGCGGGAGAGGTCAACGAGCAGTACTTC
>few|TRBD1|TRBV20-1|TRBJ2-7
CSAIMTGRPEQYF
TGCAGTGCAATCATGACAGGGCGCCCCGAGCAGTACTTC
>.|.|TRBV3-1|TRBJ2-7
CASSNFRGGYEQYF
TGTGCCAGCAGCAATTTCCGGGGAGGCTACGAGCAGTACTTC
>.|TRBD1|TRBV27|TRBJ1-2
CASSQLTGPHGYTF
TGTGCCAGCAGCCAATTGACAGGGCCCCATGGCTACACCTTC
>few|TRBD2|TRBV4-1|TRBJ2-1
CASSQESTSGTRYNEQFF
TGCGCCAGCAGCCAAGAGAGTACTAGCGGGACCCGCTACAATGAGCAGTTCTTC
>.|TRBD2|TRBV10-2|TRBJ2-1
CASLAGGPNEQFF
TGCGCCAGCCTAGCGGGAGGTCCCAATGAGCAGTTCTTC
>.|TRBD2|TRBV5-1|TRBJ2-3
CASSSTSGRVTDTQYF
TGCGCCAGCAGCTCGACTAGCGGGAGAGTCACAGATACGCAGTATTTT
>few|.|TRBV9|TRBJ1-1
CASSPQPPRGIEAFF
TGTGCCAGCAGCCCACAACCGCCCAGGGGAATTGAAGCTTTCTTT
>.|.|TRBV15|TRBJ2-7
CATSGSYRVGHEQYF
TGTGCCACCAGCGGGTCCTACAGGGTAGGGCACGAGCAGTACTTC
>few|.|TRBV24-1|TRBJ2-2
CATSDFQGNTGELFF
TGTGCCACCAGTGATTTCCAGGGGAACACCGGGGAGCTGTTTTTT
>.|.|TRBV20-1|TRBJ2-3
CSAVAWDTQYF
TGCAGTGCTGTCGCGTGGGATACGCAGTATTTT
>.|.|TRBV7-9|TRBJ1-2
CASSLGGSLYGYTF
TGTGCCAGCAGCTTAGGTGGCAGCCTCTATGGCTACACCTTC
>.|.|TRBV5-1|TRBJ2-7
CASSGGTSNRYEQYF
TGCGCCAGCAGCGGGGGGACTTCCAACCGCTACGAGCAGTACTTC
>few|.|TRBV12-3/TRBV12-4|TRBJ2-2
CASSSFSNTGELFF
TGTGCCAGCAGTTCCTTTTCTAACACCGGGGAGCTGTTTTTT
>few|.|TRBV12-3/TRBV12-4|TRBJ1-5
CASSPQGGGSNQPQHF
TGTGCCAGCAGTCCACAGGGAGGGGGGAGCAATCAGCCCCAGCATTTT
>.|TRBD1|TRBV5-5|TRBJ1-5
CASSLGDRGLPQHF
TGTGCCAGCAGCCTGGGGGACAGGGGGCTACCCCAGCATTTT
>.|.|TRBV4-1|TRBJ2-7
CASSQTPSGPRSEQYF
TGCGCCAGCAGCCAGACTCCTTCGGGTCCCCGTTCCGAGCAGTACTTC
>few|.|TRBV10-1|TRBJ2-3
CASSEQHTLDTQYF
TGCGCCAGCAGTGAACAGCACACCTTAGATACGCAGTATTTT
>.|TRBD2|TRBV7-8|TRBJ2-7
CASSLGAAGGYYEQYF
TGTGCCAGCAGCTTAGGGGCCGCGGGGGGTTACTACGAGCAGTACTTC
>few|.|TRBV24-1|TRBJ2-1
CATSDPGAESAYNEQFF
TGTGCCACCAGTGATCCCGGGGCGGAGTCCGCCTACAATGAGCAGTTCTTC
>few|TRBD1|TRBV9|TRBJ2-7
CASSVEGQGSYEQYF
TGTGCCAGCAGCGTAGAGGGACAGGGGTCCTACGAGCAGTACTTC
>few|.|TRBV29-1|TRBJ2-1
CSVDPGNQEGNEQFF
TGCAGCGTTGACCCCGGGAACCAGGAGGGCAATGAGCAGTTCTTC
>few|.|TRBV5-1|TRBJ2-2
CASSLDRTRANTGELFF
TGCGCCAGCAGCTTGGATCGGACGAGGGCGAACACCGGGGAGCTGTTTTTT
>.|TRBD1|TRBV4-2|TRBJ1-3
CASSLLWIGTGVSGNTIYF
TGTGCCAGCAGCCTACTCTGGATCGGGACAGGGGTATCGGGAAACACCATATATTTT
>once|TRBD1|TRBV19|TRBJ2-1
CASGTGIYNEQFF
TGTGCCAGTGGGACAGGGATCTACAATGAGCAGTTCTTC
>.|TRBD2|TRBV6-1|TRBJ2-7
CASSWGGLAGVTEQYF
TGTGCCAGCAGCTGGGGGGGGCTAGCGGGAGTTACCGAGCAGTACTTC
>.|TRBD1|TRBV12-3/TRBV12-4|TRBJ1-2
CASSLDRGRRGYTF
TGTGCCAGCAGCCTGGACAGGGGGCGACGTGGCTACACCTTC
>.|TRBD1|TRBV6-5|TRBJ1-2
CASSYLGGGQGENYGYTF
TGTGCCAGCAGTTACTTGGGCGGGGGACAGGGGGAAAACTATGGCTACACCTTC
>few|.|TRBV20-1|TRBJ2-7
CSARAQGGREQYF
TGCAGTGCTAGGGCTCAGGGGGGGCGGGAGCAGTACTTC
>.|.|TRBV7-3|TRBJ1-1
CASSFSPEATEAFF
TGTGCCAGCAGCTTCAGCCCGGAGGCGACTGAAGCTTTCTTT
>few|.|TRBV15|TRBJ2-7
CATSTTGTYDEQYF
TGTGCCACCAGCACAACAGGGACTTACGACGAGCAGTACTTC
>.|.|TRBV5-1|TRBJ1-1
CASSLASLSGTEAFF
TGCGCCAGCAGCTTGGCCTCGCTCTCCGGCACTGAAGCTTTCTTT
>.|TRBD2|TRBV9|TRBJ2-2
CASSSPRGRTGGELFF
TGTGCCAGCAGCTCACCCCGCGGGAGGACGGGCGGGGAGCTGTTTTTT
>few|.|TRBV30|TRBJ2-5
CAWKVDLQETQYF
TGTGCCTGGAAGGTAGATCTCCAAGAGACCCAGTACTTC
>.|TRBD2|TRBV5-1|TRBJ2-1
CASSLRSGQQFF
TGCGCCAGCAGCTTGCGTAGCGGGCAGCAGTTCTTC
>few|.|TRBV4-1|TRBJ2-7
CARAIVDGGPTYEQYF
TGCGCCAGAGCGATAGTGGATGGCGGGCCTACCTACGAGCAGTACTTC
>few|TRBD1|TRBV10-3|TRBJ2-7
CAISTGANYEQYF
TGTGCCATCAGTACAGGGGCGAACTACGAGCAGTACTTC